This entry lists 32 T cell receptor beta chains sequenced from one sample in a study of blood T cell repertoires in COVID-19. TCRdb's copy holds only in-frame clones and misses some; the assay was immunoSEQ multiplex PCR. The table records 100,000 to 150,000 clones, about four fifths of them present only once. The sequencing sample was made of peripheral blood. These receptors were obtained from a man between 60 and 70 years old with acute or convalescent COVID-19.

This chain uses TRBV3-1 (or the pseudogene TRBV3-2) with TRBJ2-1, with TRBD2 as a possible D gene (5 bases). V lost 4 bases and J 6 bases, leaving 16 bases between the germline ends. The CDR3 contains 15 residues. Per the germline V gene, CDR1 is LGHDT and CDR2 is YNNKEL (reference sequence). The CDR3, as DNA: TGTGCCAGCAGCCTCCGAGGGTGGTATGGCAATGAGCAGTTCTTC. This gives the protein CASSLRGWYGNEQFF.

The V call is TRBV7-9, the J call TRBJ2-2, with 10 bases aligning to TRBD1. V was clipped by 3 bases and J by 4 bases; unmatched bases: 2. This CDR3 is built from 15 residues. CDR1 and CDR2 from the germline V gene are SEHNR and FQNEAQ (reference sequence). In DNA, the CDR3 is TGTGCCAGCAGCTTGGGACAGGGGACCACCGGGGAGCTGTTTTTT. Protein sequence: CASSLGQGTTGELFF.

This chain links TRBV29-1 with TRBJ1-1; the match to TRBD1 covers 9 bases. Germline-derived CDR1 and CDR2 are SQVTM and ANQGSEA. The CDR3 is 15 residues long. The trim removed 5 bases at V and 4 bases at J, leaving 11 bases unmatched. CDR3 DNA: TGCAGCGTTATTCAAACCGGGACAGGGTCCACTGAAGCTTTCTTT. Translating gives CSVIQTGTGSTEAFF. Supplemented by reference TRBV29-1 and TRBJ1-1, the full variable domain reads SAVISQKPSRDICQRGTSLTIQCQVDSQVTMMFWYRQQPGQSLTLIATANQGSEATYESGFVIDKFPISRPNLTFSTLTVSNMSPEDSSIYLCSVIQTGTGSTEAFFGQGTRLTVV.

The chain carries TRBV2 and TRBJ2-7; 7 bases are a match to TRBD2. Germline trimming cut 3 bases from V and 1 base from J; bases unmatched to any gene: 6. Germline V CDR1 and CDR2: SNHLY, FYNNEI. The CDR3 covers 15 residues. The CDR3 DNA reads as TGTGCCAGCAGTGACGGCGGGAGTGGGTCCTACGAGCAGTACTTC. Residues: CASSDGGSGSYEQYF.

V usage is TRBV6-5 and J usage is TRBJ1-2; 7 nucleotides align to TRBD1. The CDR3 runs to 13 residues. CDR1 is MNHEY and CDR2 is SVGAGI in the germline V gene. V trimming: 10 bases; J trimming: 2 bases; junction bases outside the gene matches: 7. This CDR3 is CATNRGMNYGYTF. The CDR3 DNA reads TGTGCCACCAACAGGGGAATGAACTATGGCTACACCTTC.

Written as DNA, the CDR3 is TGTGCCAGCAGCCGGAAGCGGGAGGCGGGGGAGACCCAGTACTTC. Translation: CASSRKREAGETQYF. The chain carries TRBV3-1 (or the pseudogene TRBV3-2) and TRBJ2-5; 9 bases line up with TRBD2. The germline CDR1 and CDR2 sequences are LGHDT and YNNKEL (reference sequence). V lost 4 bases and J lost 5; bases outside the gene matches: 8. The CDR3 consists of 15 residues.

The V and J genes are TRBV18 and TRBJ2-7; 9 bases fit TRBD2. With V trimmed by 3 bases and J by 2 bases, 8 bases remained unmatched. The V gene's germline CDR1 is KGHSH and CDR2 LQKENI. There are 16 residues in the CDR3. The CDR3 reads CASSPRAGGQAYEQYF. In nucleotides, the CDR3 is TGTGCCAGCTCACCGCGAGCGGGGGGCCAAGCCTACGAGCAGTACTTC.

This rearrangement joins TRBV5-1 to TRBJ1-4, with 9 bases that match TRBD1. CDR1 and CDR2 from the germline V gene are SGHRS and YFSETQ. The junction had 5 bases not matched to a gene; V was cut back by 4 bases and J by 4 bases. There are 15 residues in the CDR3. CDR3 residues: CASSIDRGDNEKLFF. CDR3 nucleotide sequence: TGCGCCAGCAGCATCGACAGGGGGGATAATGAAAAACTGTTTTTT.

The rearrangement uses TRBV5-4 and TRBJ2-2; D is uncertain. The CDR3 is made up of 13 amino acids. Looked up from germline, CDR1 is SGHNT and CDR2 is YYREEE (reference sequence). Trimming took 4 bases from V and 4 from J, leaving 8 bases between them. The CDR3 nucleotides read TGTGCCAGCAGCCCTAGATCCACCGGGGAGCTGTTTTTT. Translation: CASSPRSTGELFF.

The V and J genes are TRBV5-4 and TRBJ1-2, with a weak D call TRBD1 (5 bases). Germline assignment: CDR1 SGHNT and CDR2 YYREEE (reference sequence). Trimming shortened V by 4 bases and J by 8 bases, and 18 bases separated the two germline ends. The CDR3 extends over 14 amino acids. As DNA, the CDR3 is TGTGCCAGCAGCGCTGGGACTCCCCATGGGGGCTACACCTTC. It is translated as CASSAGTPHGGYTF.

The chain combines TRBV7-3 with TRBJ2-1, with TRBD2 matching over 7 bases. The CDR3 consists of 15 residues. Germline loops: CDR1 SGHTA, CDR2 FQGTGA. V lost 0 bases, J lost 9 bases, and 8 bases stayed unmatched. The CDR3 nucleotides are TGTGCCAGCAGCTTAACTAGCGGGTCAGCGGGTGAGCAGTTCTTC. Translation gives CASSLTSGSAGEQFF.

CDR3 in amino acids: CASSFSPAGGRETQYF. For the CDR3, the DNA is TGTGCCAGCAGCTTTAGCCCAGCGGGGGGGCGAGAGACCCAGTACTTC. This chain links TRBV11-2 with TRBJ2-5, with TRBD2 matching over 10 bases. The ends lost 3 bases at V and 4 bases at J; junction bases unmatched: 8. Germline loops: CDR1 SGHAT, CDR2 FQNNGV. The CDR3 spans 16 residues.

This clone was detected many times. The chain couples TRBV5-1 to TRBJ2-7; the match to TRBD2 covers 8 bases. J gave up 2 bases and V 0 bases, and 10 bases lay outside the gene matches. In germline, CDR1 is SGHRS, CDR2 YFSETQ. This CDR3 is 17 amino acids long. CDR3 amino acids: CASSLVSIAGLTYEQYF. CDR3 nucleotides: TGCGCCAGCAGCTTGGTGTCAATAGCGGGACTAACCTACGAGCAGTACTTC.

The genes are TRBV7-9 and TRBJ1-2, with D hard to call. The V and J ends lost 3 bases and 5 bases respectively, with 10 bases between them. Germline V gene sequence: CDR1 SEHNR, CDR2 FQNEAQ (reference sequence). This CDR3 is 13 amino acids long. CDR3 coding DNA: TGTGCCAGCAGCTTGGGCCAGTCTTATGGCTACACCTTC. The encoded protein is CASSLGQSYGYTF.

The CDR3 DNA is TGCGCCAGCAGTGAGACAGGGGCGAGAGATACGCAGTATTTT. Protein: CASSETGARDTQYF. This sequence joins TRBV10-1 and TRBJ2-3; 7 positions agree with TRBD1. The CDR3 extends over 14 amino acids. CDR1 and CDR2 (germline): WNHNN, SYGVQD (reference sequence). After removal of 2 bases from V and 5 bases from J, the junction contained 4 bases not matched to a gene.

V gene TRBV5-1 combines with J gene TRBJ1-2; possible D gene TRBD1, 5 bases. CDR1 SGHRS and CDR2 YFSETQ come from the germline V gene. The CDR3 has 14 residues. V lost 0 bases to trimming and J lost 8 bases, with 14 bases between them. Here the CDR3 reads CASSLDSGLGGYTF. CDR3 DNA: TGCGCCAGCAGCTTGGATTCAGGGCTAGGAGGCTACACCTTC.

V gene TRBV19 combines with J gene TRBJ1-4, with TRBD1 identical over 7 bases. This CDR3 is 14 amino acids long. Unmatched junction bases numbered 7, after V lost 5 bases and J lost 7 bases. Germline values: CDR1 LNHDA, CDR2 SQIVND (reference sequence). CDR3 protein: CASSVDRAGEKLFF. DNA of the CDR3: TGTGCCAGTAGTGTCGACAGGGCGGGTGAAAAACTGTTTTTT.

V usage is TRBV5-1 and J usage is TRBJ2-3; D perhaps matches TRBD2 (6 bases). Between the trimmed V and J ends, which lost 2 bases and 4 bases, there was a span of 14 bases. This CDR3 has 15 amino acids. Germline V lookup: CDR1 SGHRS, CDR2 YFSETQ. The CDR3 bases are TGCGCCAGCAGCTTTATGAATACTAGCCCAGATACGCAGTATTTT. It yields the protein CASSFMNTSPDTQYF.

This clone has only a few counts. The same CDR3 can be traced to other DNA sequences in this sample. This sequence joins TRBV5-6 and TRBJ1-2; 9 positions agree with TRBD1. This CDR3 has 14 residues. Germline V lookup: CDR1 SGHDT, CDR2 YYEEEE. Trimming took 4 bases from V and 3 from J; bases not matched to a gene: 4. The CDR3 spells CASSPRTGDYGYTF. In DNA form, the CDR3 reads TGTGCCAGCAGCCCTAGGACAGGGGACTATGGCTACACCTTC.

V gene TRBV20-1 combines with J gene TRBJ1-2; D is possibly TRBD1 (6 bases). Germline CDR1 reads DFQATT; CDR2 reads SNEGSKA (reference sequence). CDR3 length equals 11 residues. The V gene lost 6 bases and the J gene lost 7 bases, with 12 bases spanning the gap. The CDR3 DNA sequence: TGCAGTGCAACAAACAGGGCTGGCTACACCTTC. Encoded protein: CSATNRAGYTF.

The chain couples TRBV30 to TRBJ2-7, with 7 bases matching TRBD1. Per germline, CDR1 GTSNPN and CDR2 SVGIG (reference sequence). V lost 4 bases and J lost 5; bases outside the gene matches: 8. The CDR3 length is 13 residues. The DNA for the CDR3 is TGTGCCTGGACGGGACAGCTGGGGGACGAGCAGTACTTC. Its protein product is CAWTGQLGDEQYF. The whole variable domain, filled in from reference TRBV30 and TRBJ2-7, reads SQTIHQWPATLVQPVGSPLSLECTVEGTSNPNLYWYRQAAGRGLQLLFYSVGIGQISSEVPQNLSASRPQDRQFILSSKKLLLSDSGFYLCAWTGQLGDEQYFGPGTRLTVT.

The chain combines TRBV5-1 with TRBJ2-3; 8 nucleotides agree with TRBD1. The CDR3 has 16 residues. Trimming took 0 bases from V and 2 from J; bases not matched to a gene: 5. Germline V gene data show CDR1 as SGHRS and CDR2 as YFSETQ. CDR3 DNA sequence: TGCGCCAGCAGCTTGGCGGGACAGGTGAACACAGATACGCAGTATTTT. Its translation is CASSLAGQVNTDTQYF.

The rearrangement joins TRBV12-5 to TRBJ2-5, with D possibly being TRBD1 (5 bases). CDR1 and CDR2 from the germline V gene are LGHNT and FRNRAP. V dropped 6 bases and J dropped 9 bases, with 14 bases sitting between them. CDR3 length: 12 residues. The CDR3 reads CASGLPDRPQYF. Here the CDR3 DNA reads TGTGCTAGTGGCCTACCCGACAGACCCCAGTACTTC.

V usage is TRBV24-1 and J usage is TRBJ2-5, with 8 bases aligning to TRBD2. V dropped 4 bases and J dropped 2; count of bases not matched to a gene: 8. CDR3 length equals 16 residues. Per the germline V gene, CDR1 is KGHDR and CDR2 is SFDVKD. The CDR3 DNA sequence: TGTGCCACCAGTGACCCATTAGCGGGGCATCAAGAGACCCAGTACTTC. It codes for CATSDPLAGHQETQYF.

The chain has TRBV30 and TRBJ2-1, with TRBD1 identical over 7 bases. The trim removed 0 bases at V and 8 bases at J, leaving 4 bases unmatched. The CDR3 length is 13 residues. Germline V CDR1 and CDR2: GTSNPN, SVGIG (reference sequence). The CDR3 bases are TGTGCCTGGAGTGTACAGGGGACGGATGAGCAGTTCTTC. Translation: CAWSVQGTDEQFF.

This CDR3 reads CASRDRGSSYEQYF. The CDR3 nucleotides read TGTGCCAGCAGGGACAGGGGGTCTTCCTACGAGCAGTACTTC. This rearrangement joins TRBV27 to TRBJ2-7; 10 bases are a match to TRBD1. The J segment lost 1 base and the V segment lost 6 bases, leaving 3 bases of the junction unmatched. Germline V gives CDR1 MNHEY, CDR2 SMNVEV (reference sequence). The CDR3 consists of 14 residues.

The CDR3 sequence: CASSYGRDTDTQYF. The CDR3 region has the DNA TGTGCCAGCAGTTACGGCAGGGACACAGATACGCAGTATTTT. V and J are TRBV6-5 and TRBJ2-3, with D perhaps matching TRBD1 (5 bases). CDR1 is MNHEY, CDR2 SVGAGI, per germline. Trimming cost V 2 bases and J 2 bases, with 8 bases left between them. This CDR3 is built from 14 residues.

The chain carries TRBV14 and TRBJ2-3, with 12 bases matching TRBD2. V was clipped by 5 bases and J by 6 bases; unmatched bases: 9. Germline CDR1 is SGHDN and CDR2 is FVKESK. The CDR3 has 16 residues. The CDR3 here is CASSVGLAGRYDTQYF. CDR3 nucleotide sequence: TGTGCCAGCAGCGTTGGACTAGCGGGGCGATATGATACGCAGTATTTT.

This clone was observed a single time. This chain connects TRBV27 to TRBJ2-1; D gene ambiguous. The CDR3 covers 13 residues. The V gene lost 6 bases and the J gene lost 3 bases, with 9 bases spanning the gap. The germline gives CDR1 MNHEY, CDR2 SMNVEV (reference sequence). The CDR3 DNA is TGTGCCAGCAGGTGGGCAGACTACAATGAGCAGTTCTTC. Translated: CASRWADYNEQFF.

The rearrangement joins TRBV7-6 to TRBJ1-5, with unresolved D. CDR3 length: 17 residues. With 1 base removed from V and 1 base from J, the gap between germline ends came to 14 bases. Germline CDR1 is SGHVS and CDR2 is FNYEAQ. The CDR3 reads CASSLGSQLTSNQPQHF. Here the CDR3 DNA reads TGTGCCAGCAGCTTAGGATCACAGCTCACAAGCAATCAGCCCCAGCATTTT. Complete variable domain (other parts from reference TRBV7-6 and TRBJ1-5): GAGVSQSPRYKVTKRGQDVALRCDPISGHVSLYWYRQALGQGPEFLTYFNYEAQQDKSGLPNDRFSAERPEGSISTLTIQRTEQRDSAMYRCASSLGSQLTSNQPQHFGDGTRLSIL.

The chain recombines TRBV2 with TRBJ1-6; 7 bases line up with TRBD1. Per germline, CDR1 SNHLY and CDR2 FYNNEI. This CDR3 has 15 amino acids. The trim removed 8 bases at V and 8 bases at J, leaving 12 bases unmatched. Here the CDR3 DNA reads TGTGCCAGCGGCAAACGGAGACAGGGAGATTCACCCCTCCACTTT. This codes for CASGKRRQGDSPLHF.

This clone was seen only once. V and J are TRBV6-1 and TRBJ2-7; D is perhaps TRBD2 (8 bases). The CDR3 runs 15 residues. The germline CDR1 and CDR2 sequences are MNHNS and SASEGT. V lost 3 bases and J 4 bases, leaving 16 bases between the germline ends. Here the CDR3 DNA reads TGTGCCAGCAGTGAGATTAGCGGGGACAGATACGAGCAGTACTTC. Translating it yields CASSEISGDRYEQYF.